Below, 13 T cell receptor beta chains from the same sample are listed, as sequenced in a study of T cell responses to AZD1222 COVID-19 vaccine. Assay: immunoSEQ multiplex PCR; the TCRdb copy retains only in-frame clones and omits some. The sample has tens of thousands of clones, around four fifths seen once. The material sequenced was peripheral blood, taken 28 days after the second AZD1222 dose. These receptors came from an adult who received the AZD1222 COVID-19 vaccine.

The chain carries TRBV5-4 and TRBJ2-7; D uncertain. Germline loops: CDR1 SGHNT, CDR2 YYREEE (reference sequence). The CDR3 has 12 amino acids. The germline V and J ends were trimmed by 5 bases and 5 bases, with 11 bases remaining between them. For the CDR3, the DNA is TGTGCCAGCAGAGCCGCTGGGAACGAGCAGTACTTC. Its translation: CASRAAGNEQYF. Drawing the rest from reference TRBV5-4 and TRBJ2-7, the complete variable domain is ETGVTQSPTHLIKTRGQQVTLRCSSQSGHNTVSWYQQALGQGPQFIFQYYREEENGRGNFPPRFSGLQFPNYSSELNVNALELDDSALYLCASRAAGNEQYFGPGTRLTVT.

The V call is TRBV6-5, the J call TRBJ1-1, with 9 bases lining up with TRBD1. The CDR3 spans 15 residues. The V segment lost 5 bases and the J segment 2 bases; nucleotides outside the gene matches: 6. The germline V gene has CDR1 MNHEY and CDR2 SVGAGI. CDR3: CASSRGTGINTEAFF. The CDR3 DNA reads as TGTGCCAGCAGTCGAGGGACAGGGATTAACACTGAAGCTTTCTTT.

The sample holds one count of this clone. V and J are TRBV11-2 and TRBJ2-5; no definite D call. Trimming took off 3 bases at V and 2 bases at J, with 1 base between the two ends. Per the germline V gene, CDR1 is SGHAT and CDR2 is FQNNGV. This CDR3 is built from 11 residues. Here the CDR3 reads CASSFQETQYF. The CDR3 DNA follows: TGTGCCAGCAGCTTTCAAGAGACCCAGTACTTC.

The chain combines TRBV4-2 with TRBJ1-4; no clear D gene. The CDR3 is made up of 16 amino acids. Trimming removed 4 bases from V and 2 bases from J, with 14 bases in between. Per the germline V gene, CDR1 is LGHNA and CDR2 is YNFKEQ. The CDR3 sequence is CASSRDALGTNEKLFF. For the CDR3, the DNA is TGTGCCAGCAGCCGAGATGCCCTGGGCACTAATGAAAAACTGTTTTTT.

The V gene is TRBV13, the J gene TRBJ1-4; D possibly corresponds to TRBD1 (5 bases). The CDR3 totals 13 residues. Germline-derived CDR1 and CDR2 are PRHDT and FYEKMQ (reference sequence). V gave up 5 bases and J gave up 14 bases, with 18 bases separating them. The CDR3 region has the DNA TGTGCCAGCAGCCTGATTGGGACTTTAGACCTGTTTTTT. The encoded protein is CASSLIGTLDLFF.

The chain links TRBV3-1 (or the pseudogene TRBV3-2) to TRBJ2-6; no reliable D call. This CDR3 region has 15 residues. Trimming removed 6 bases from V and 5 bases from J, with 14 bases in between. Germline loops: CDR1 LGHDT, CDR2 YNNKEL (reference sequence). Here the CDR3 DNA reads TGTGCCAGCAGTACTGACGGGTATAGGGCCAACGTCCTGACTTTC. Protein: CASSTDGYRANVLTF.

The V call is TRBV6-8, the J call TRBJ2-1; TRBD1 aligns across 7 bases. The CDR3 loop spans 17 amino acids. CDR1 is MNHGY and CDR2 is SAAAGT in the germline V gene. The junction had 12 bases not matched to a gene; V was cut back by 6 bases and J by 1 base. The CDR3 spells CASSAIKTGKSYNEQFF. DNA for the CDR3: TGTGCCAGCAGCGCGATTAAGACAGGGAAATCCTACAATGAGCAGTTCTTC.

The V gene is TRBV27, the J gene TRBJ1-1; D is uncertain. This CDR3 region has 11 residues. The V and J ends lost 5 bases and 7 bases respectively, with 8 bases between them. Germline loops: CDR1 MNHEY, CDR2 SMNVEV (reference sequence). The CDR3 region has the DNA TGTGCCAGCAGTGCCGGGAGTGAAGCTTTCTTT. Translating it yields CASSAGSEAFF.

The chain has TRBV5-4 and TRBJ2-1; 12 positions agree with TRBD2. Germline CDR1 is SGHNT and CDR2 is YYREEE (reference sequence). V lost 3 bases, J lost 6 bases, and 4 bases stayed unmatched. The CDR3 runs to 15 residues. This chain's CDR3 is CASSSPSGRANEQFF. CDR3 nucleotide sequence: TGTGCCAGCAGCTCCCCTAGCGGGAGGGCCAATGAGCAGTTCTTC. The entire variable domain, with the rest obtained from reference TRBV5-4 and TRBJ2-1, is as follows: ETGVTQSPTHLIKTRGQQVTLRCSSQSGHNTVSWYQQALGQGPQFIFQYYREEENGRGNFPPRFSGLQFPNYSSELNVNALELDDSALYLCASSSPSGRANEQFFGPGTRLTVL.

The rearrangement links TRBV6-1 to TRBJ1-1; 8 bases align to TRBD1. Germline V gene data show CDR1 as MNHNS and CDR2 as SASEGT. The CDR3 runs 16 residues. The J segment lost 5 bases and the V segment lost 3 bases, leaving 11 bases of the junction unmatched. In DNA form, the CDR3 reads TGTGCCAGCAGTGAGGATCAGGGGGCGAGGTGGACTGAAGCTTTCTTT. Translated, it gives CASSEDQGARWTEAFF.

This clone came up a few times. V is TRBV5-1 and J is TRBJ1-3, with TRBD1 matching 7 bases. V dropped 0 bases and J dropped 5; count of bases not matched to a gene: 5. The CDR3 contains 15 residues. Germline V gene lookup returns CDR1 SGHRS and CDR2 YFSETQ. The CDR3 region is CASSLETGERNTIYF. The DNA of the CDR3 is TGCGCCAGCAGCTTGGAAACAGGGGAAAGAAACACCATATATTTT.

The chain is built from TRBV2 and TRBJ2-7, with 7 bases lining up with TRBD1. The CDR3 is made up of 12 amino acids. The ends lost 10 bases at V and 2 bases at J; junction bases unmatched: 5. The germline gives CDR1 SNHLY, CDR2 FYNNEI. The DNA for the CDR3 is TGTGCCATCTCGGGGACAGCCTACGAGCAGTACTTC. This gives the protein CAISGTAYEQYF.

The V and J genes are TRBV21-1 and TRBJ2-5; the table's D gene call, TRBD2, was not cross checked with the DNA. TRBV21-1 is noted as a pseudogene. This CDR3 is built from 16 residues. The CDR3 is CASSNGTSYSLETQYF. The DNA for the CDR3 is TGTGCCAGCAGCAATGGTACCTCCTACTCCCTAGAGACCCAGTACTTC.